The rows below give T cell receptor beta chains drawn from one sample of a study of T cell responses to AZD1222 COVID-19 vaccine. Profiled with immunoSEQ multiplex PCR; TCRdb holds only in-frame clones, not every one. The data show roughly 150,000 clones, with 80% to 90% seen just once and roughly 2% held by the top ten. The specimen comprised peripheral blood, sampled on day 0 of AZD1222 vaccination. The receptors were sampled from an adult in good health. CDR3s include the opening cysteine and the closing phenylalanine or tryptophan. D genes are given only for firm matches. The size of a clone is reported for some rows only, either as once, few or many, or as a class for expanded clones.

CASRGSGDTDTQYF TGTGCCAGCAGAGGTAGCGGCGACACAGATACGCAGTATTTT 14 NA many TRBJ2-3 TRBV6-4
CASSLRREQFF TGTGCCAGCAGTTTACGAAGGGAGCAGTTCTTC 11 NA once TRBJ2-1 TRBV28
CARPDHGGSPLHF TGTGCCAGGCCGGACCATGGTGGGTCACCCCTCCACTTT 13 NA few TRBJ1-6 TRBV19
CASSPGLDYGYTF TGTGCCAGCTCACCCGGGTTAGACTATGGCTACACCTTC 13 NA once TRBJ1-2 TRBV18
CASSLTRFGEQYF TGTGCCAGTAGCCTAACGAGGTTTGGCGAGCAGTACTTC 13 NA NA TRBJ2-7 TRBV19
CASSPRAHLMNTEAFF TGTGCCAGCAGTCCCAGGGCCCATCTCATGAACACTGAAGCTTTCTTT 16 NA NA TRBJ1-1 TRBV6-4
CASIDGGRSRYTF TGTGCCAGCATTGACGGGGGGCGCTCGCGCTACACCTTC 13 NA NA TRBJ1-2 TRBV28
CSASWGLTDTQYF TGCAGTGCTAGTTGGGGCCTCACAGATACGCAGTATTTT 13 NA NA TRBJ2-3 TRBV20-1
CASSDPRGGDYEQYF TGTGCCAGCAGCGACCCTCGAGGGGGGGACTACGAGCAGTACTTC 15 NA NA TRBJ2-7 TRBV28
CASSYGQGESGELFF TGTGCCAGCAGCTACGGACAGGGGGAATCCGGGGAGCTGTTTTTT 15 TRBD1 once TRBJ2-2 TRBV7-9
CASRRGVSALDTQYF TGCGCCAGCAGGAGGGGGGTTAGTGCGTTAGATACGCAGTATTTT 15 NA NA TRBJ2-3 TRBV5-1
CASSIKGMNTEAFF TGTGCCAGCAGCATTAAAGGGATGAACACTGAAGCTTTCTTT 14 NA NA TRBJ1-1 TRBV7-2
CATQGPNTEAFF TGTGCCACCCAGGGGCCCAACACTGAAGCTTTCTTT 12 NA NA TRBJ1-1 TRBV28
CASSFGQGALTYGYTF TGTGCCAGCAGCTTCGGACAGGGGGCCTTAACCTATGGCTACACCTTC 16 TRBD1 NA TRBJ1-2 TRBV5-4
CSVKRQGQGYEQYF TGCAGCGTTAAAAGACAGGGGCAAGGCTACGAGCAGTACTTC 14 TRBD1 NA TRBJ2-7 TRBV29-1
CSASSSNQETQYF TGCAGTGCTAGTTCTAGCAACCAAGAGACCCAGTACTTC 13 NA once TRBJ2-5 TRBV20-1
CASSLSSPLHF TGTGCCAGCAGTTTATCTTCACCCCTCCACTTT 11 NA NA TRBJ1-6 TRBV28
CASSSAGTPNTEAFF TGTGCCAGCAGCTCCGCCGGGACTCCCAACACTGAAGCTTTCTTT 15 NA NA TRBJ1-1 TRBV5-5
CASSLGFPAGVLEAFF TGCGCCAGCAGCTTGGGTTTCCCAGCGGGAGTACTAGAAGCTTTCTTT 16 NA once TRBJ1-1 TRBV5-1
CASSFEGSNEKLFF TGCGCCAGCAGCTTCGAGGGATCTAATGAAAAACTGTTTTTT 14 NA NA TRBJ1-4 TRBV5-1
CASSFRGNYGYTF TGTGCCAGCAGTTTCCGAGGGAACTATGGCTACACCTTC 13 NA NA TRBJ1-2 TRBV28
CASSFDRVWGYTF TGTGCCAGCAGCTTCGACAGGGTGTGGGGCTACACCTTC 13 TRBD1 NA TRBJ1-2 TRBV5-8
CSVATGGVQETQYF TGCAGCGTTGCGACAGGGGGTGTCCAAGAGACCCAGTACTTC 14 TRBD1 NA TRBJ2-5 TRBV29-1
CASSVGRANQPQHF TGTGCCAGCAGCGTAGGCAGGGCCAATCAGCCCCAGCATTTT 14 NA NA TRBJ1-5 TRBV9
CASSQEPTGTGNTIYF TGCGCCAGCAGCCAGGAACCGACAGGGACTGGAAACACCATATATTTT 16 TRBD1 NA TRBJ1-3 TRBV4-1
CASSYLPGQRERKLFF TGCGCCAGCAGCTACTTACCAGGCCAAAGGGAGAGAAAACTGTTTTTT 16 NA NA TRBJ1-4 TRBV5-1
CASTFGGTTDGGDTQYF TGTGCCAGTACCTTTGGCGGGACCACGGACGGAGGAGATACGCAGTATTTT 17 NA once TRBJ2-3 TRBV19
CASSSPQRPNTEAFF TGTGCCAGCAGTTCCCCACAGCGGCCGAACACTGAAGCTTTCTTT 15 NA NA TRBJ1-1 TRBV28
CASTEDMRKGYTF TGTGCCAGCACCGAGGACATGAGGAAAGGCTACACCTTC 13 NA NA TRBJ1-2 TRBV12-3/TRBV12-4
CASSESGSNYGYTF TGTGCCAGCAGTGAGTCGGGTTCTAACTATGGCTACACCTTC 14 NA NA TRBJ1-2 TRBV2
CASSLGTGQGAGNEQFF TGTGCCAGCAGCTTAGGGACCGGTCAGGGGGCGGGGAATGAGCAGTTCTTC 17 TRBD1 NA TRBJ2-1 TRBV7-2
CASSFRVQLPNEQFF TGTGCCAGCAGCTTTCGAGTCCAACTACCGAATGAGCAGTTCTTC 15 NA NA TRBJ2-1 TRBV5-6
CAWGDVFGEQYF TGTGCCTGGGGGGACGTTTTTGGGGAGCAGTACTTC 12 NA NA TRBJ2-7 TRBV30
CASSLGTSGRNEQFF TGTGCCAGCAGTTTAGGTACTAGCGGGAGGAATGAGCAGTTCTTC 15 TRBD2 NA TRBJ2-1 TRBV27
CASSLAGTASNYGYTF TGCGCCAGCAGCTTGGCCGGGACAGCCTCTAACTATGGCTACACCTTC 16 TRBD1 NA TRBJ1-2 TRBV5-1
CASSVGGASGANVLTF TGTGCCAGCAGTGTGGGTGGTGCCTCTGGGGCCAACGTCCTGACTTTC 16 NA NA TRBJ2-6 TRBV6-4
CASTLGGIWTGNTIYF TGCGCCAGCACCCTAGGGGGGATCTGGACTGGAAACACCATATATTTT 16 NA NA TRBJ1-3 TRBV10-2
CASKQGNTIYF TGTGCCAGCAAGCAAGGAAACACCATATATTTT 11 NA once TRBJ1-3 TRBV6-5
CAPPQREPQHF TGTGCCCCGCCGCAGCGGGAGCCCCAGCATTTT 11 NA NA TRBJ1-5 TRBV24-1
CASSEGVRLKRGNTIYF TGTGCCAGCAGTGAAGGAGTTCGCCTCAAGAGGGGAAACACCATATATTTT 17 NA once TRBJ1-3 TRBV6-1
CASSFGLSGNTIYF TGTGCCAGCAGCTTTGGGCTTTCTGGAAACACCATATATTTT 14 NA NA TRBJ1-3 TRBV7-9
CASSPPSPPTDTQYF TGTGCCAGCAGCCCCCCATCTCCGCCCACAGATACGCAGTATTTT 15 NA NA TRBJ2-3 TRBV14
CASSTGQGAEKLFF TGTGCCAGCAGCACGGGACAGGGGGCTGAAAAACTGTTTTTT 14 TRBD1 NA TRBJ1-4 TRBV7-6
CASSLGATSSTGELFF TGTGCCAGCAGCTTAGGGGCCACTAGTAGCACCGGGGAGCTGTTTTTT 16 NA once TRBJ2-2 TRBV7-6
CASSRIGDYTGELFF TGTGCCAGCAGCCGCATAGGAGACTACACCGGGGAGCTGTTTTTT 15 NA NA TRBJ2-2 TRBV14
CASSLTSGYNEQFF TGTGCCAGCAGTCTTACTAGCGGCTACAATGAGCAGTTCTTC 14 TRBD2 NA TRBJ2-1 TRBV7-9
CASSLTGRQPQHF TGTGCCAGCAGCCTGACAGGGAGGCAGCCCCAGCATTTT 13 TRBD1 NA TRBJ1-5 TRBV11-2
CASSPRTGHGYTF TGTGCCAGCAGTCCCCGGACAGGCCATGGCTACACCTTC 13 TRBD1 NA TRBJ1-2 TRBV6-5
CASTMGGYEQYF TGTGCCAGCACCATGGGGGGCTACGAGCAGTACTTC 12 NA NA TRBJ2-7 TRBV12-3/TRBV12-4
CASSRGLASTVTYEQYF TGCGCCAGCAGCCGGGGACTAGCTTCAACCGTCACCTACGAGCAGTACTTC 17 TRBD2 NA TRBJ2-7 TRBV4-1
CASSLGSHNEAFF TGTGCCAGCAGTTTAGGCAGCCACAATGAAGCTTTCTTT 13 NA once TRBJ1-1 TRBV27
CASSEGQANYGYTF TGCGCCAGCAGCGAGGGACAGGCTAACTATGGCTACACCTTC 14 TRBD1 NA TRBJ1-2 TRBV5-1